Listed here is a single T cell receptor (beta chain). This table comes from immunoSEQ multiplex PCR, and its TCRdb copy is limited to in-frame clones, with some not included. Altogether approximately 200,000 clones are present, 85% being singletons, with the ten largest covering over 15%. V lost 3 bases and J 2 bases, leaving 5 bases between the germline ends. CDR3 length equals 14 residues. Germline values: CDR1 LNHDA, CDR2 SQIVND (reference sequence). This record belongs to a study of blood T cell repertoires in COVID-19. The chain joins TRBV19 to TRBJ2-6; D not resolved. The clonotype comes from a man between 40 and 49 years old who had recovered from COVID-19. The sample comprised PBMCs or T cells enriched from blood (not recorded which). Here the CDR3 DNA reads TGTGCCAGTAGTATCGTCCCTGGGGCCAACGTCCTGACTTTC. Protein: CASSIVPGANVLTF. Supplemented by reference TRBV19 and TRBJ2-6, the full variable domain reads DGGITQSPKYLFRKEGQNVTLSCEQNLNHDAMYWYRQDPGQGLRLIYYSQIVNDFQKGDIAEGYSVSREKKESFPLTVTSAQKNPTAFYLCASSIVPGANVLTFGAGSRLTVL.